This T cell receptor (beta chain) was recorded in a study of shared clonotypes between healthy human individuals (dated by TCRdb to 2020 to 2021). For the wider study: The cohort included three men and two women between 18 and 49 years of age. To estimate repertoire size and how much clonotype sharing occurs between individuals, the study deeply sequenced the blood TCR repertoires of roughly 5 healthy adults. Different laboratories and diverse techniques were used to prepare libraries and sequence TCR repertoires, to increase sequencing depth and limit assay-specific biases. Per donor, leukapheresis produced somewhere between about 0.94 and 8.9 billion PBMCs.

Donors were healthy HIV-negative adults with no recently reported acute infections or vaccinations. All donors were Caucasian adults living in Nashville, Tennessee, USA. For unsorted samples, approximately 84 million PBMCs were counted, and genomic DNA was extracted using the QIAamp DNA Blood Mini kit. After blood collection by leukapheresis, PBMCs were isolated using Ficoll-Histopaque density gradient centrifugation and then cryopreserved in the vapor phase of liquid nitrogen. General conclusions and limits of the study: Based on pairwise subsampling, the degree of clonotype sharing among donors was expected to be affected by sequencing depth. Sampling was restricted to blood, and TCR repertoires in tissue are likely to differ from TCR repertoires in blood. The small number of donors limited the genetic and exposure-history diversity represented.

Counted from cysteine to phenylalanine, this CDR3 has 15 amino acids. Only the CDR3 DNA is retained, 45 bases long and in frame from the first base. Sequences LGHNA (CDR1) and YSLEER (CDR2) are obtained from the germline V gene. Trimmed from V: 6 bases; trimmed from J: 1 base; junction bases lacking a gene match: 3. This clone is a singleton in its sample. Its antigen remains undetermined. No base-level quality is on record; no much larger clone is a single base apart. TCR CDR3 regions were amplified from genomic DNA by multiplex PCR using the deep immunoSEQ assay. For each cell subset, the extracted genomic DNA was distributed evenly across all wells of several immunoSEQ 96-well plates, and each plate served as one replicate. For unsorted PBMC, roughly 300 ng of genomic DNA, equivalent to approximately 28,000 T cell genomes, went into each replicate PCR. Ten immunoSEQ deep assay plates were used to sequence the unsorted PBMC genomic DNA. Purified libraries were measured with a Qubit 3.0 fluorometer, size-checked on a Bioanalyzer 2100, and measured again with the KAPA Library Quantification kit. Each immunoSEQ 96-well plate was sequenced on its own single-read 150-cycle Illumina NextSeq 550 flow cell. The original methods were these. Because only junctional sequences without quality scores were contained in the immunoSEQ output, filtering matching that applied to full-length reads could not be performed. Sequences were annotated with PyIR, a Python wrapper for IgBLAST v1.9, and V/J genes and CDR3 were assigned using IMGT germline references. Reads were filtered out if the reads had weak V/J assignments (E-value above 1e-6), no CDR3, stop codons, out-of-frame junctions, or ambiguous translated residues. V3J clonotypes were defined as sequences sharing the same inferred V gene, J gene, and CDR3 amino acid sequence. To compute the percentage overlap between repertoires, the number of shared unique clonotypes was divided by the size of the smaller repertoire. Repertoire richness was assessed with RTK rarefaction, the Chao1 estimator, and Recon v2.1 estimates of unobserved clonotypes. Held by TCRdb, this immuneACCESS table contains in-frame sequences only and omits some clones. Under half of the omission traces to an unresolved V gene where checked; the cause of the rest is unknown. V and J calls and clone size are those listed in that table; D and trimming were worked out from the DNA. Across this sample there are 550,000 to 600,000 clones, with roughly 79% seen only once. Around 13% of the sample goes to the ten largest clones.

This sequence was found in a woman between 40 and 50 years old in good health. Some clones in this sample may be carry-over from other donors' samples. The chain couples TRBV4-3 to TRBJ2-2; 9 central bases correspond to TRBD2. The sample consisted of PBMCs. This receptor has the CDR3 CASSGLALNTGELFF. The nucleotide sequence is TGCGCCAGCAGTGGACTAGCGCTGAACACCGGGGAGCTGTTTTTT.